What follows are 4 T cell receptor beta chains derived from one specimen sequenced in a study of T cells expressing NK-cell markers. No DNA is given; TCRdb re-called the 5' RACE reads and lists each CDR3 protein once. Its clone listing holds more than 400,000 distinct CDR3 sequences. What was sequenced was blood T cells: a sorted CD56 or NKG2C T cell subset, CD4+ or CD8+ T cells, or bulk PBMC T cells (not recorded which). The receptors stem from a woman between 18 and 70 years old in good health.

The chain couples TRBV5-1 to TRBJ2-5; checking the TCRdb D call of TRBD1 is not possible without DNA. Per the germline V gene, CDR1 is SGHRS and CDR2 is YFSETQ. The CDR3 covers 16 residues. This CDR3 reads CASSLEGQGARETQYF.

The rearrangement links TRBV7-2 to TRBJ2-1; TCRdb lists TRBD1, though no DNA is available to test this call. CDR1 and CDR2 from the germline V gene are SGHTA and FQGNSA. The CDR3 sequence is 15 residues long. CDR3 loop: CASSLRTRDNNEQFF.

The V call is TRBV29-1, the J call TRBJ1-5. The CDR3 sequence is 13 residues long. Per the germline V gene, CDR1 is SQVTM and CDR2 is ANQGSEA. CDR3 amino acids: CSAGGGSGQPQHF.

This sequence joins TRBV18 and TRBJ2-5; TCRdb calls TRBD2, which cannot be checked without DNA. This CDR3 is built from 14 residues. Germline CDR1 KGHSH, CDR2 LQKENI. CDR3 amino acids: CASSAWGGEETQYF.